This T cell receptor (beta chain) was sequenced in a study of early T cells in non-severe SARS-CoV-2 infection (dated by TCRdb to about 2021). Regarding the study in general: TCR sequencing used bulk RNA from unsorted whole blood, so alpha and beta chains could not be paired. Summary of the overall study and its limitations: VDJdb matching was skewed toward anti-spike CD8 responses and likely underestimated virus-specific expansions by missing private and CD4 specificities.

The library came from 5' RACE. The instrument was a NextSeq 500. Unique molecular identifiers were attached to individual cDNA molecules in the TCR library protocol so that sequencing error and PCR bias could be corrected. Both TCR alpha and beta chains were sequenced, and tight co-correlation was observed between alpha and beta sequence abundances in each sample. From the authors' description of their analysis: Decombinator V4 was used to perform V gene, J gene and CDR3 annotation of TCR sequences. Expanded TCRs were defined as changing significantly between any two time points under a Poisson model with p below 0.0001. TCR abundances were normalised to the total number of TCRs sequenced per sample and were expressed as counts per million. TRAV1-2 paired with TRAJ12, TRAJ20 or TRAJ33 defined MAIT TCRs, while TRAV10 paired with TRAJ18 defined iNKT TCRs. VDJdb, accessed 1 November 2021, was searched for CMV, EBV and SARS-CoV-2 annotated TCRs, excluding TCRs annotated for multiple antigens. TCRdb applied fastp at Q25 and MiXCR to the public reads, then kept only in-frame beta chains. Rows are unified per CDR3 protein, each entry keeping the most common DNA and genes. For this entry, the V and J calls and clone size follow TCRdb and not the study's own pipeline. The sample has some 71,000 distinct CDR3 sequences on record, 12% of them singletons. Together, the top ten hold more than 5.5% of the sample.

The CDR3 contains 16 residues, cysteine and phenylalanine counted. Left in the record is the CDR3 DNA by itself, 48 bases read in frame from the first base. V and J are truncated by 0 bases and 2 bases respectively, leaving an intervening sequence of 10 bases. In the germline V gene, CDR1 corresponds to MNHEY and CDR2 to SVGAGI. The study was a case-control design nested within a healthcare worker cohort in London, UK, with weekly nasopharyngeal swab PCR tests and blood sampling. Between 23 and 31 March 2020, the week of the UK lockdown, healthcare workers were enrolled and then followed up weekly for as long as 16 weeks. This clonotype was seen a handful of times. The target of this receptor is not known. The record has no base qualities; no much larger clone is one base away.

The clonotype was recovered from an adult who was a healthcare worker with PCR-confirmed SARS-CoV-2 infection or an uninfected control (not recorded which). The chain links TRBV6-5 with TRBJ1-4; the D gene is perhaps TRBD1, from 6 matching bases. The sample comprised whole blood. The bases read TGTGCCAGCAGTTACTCGCGGGGGGCTACTAATGAAAAACTGTTTTTT. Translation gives CASSYSRGATNEKLFF.